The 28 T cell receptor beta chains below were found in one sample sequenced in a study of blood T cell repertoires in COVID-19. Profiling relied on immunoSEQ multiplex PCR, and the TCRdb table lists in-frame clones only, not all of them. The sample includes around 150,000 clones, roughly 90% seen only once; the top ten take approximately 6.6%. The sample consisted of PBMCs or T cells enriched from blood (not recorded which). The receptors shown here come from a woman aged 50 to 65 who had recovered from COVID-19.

The CDR3 DNA is TGTGCCACCAGTGACCCCGGACAGGGGGCTCTTGGCTACACCTTC. Translated: CATSDPGQGALGYTF. This chain connects TRBV24-1 to TRBJ1-2; 11 bases agree with TRBD1. Germline V gene data show CDR1 as KGHDR and CDR2 as SFDVKD. V gave up 4 bases and J gave up 7 bases; unmatched junction bases: 7. The CDR3 loop spans 15 amino acids.

The CDR3 is CASSSGIDMNTEAFF. The CDR3 DNA reads TGCGCCAGCAGCTCCGGGATAGACATGAACACTGAAGCTTTCTTT. This sequence joins TRBV5-1 and TRBJ1-1; D ambiguous. In germline, CDR1 is SGHRS, CDR2 YFSETQ. Trimming took 3 bases from V and 0 from J, leaving 12 bases between them. The CDR3 consists of 15 residues.

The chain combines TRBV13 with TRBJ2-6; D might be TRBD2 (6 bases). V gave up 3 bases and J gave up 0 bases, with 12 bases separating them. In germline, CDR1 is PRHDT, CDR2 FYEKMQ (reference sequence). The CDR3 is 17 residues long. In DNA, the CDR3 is TGTGCCAGCAGCTTCGGGGGAGTTCGCTCTGGGGCCAACGTCCTGACTTTC. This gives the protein CASSFGGVRSGANVLTF.

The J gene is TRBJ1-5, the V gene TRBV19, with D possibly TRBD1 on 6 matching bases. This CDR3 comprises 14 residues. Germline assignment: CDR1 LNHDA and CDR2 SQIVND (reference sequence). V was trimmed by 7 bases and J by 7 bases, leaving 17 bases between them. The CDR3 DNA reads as TGTGCCAGTACCGACCGGGGGAGGGGGCAGCCCCAGCATTTT. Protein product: CASTDRGRGQPQHF.

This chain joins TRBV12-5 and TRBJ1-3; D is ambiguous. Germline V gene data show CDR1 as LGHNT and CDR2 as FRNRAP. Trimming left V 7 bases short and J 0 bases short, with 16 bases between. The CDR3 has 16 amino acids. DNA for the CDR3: TGTGCTAGTGAAGAACCGCGACTGAGCTCTGGAAACACCATATATTTT. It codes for CASEEPRLSSGNTIYF.

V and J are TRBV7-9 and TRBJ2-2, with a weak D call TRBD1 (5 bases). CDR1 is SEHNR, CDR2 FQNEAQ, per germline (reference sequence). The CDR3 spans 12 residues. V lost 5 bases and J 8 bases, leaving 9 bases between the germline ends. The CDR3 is CASSVNRGELFF. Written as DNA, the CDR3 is TGTGCCAGCAGCGTCAACAGGGGGGAGCTGTTTTTT.

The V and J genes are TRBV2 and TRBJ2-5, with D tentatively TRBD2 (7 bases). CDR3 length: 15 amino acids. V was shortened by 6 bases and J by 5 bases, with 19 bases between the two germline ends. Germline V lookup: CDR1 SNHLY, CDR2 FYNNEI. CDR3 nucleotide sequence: TGTGCCAGCAGGAACCCGGGGGGCGCCCGGGAGACCCAGTACTTC. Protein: CASRNPGGARETQYF.

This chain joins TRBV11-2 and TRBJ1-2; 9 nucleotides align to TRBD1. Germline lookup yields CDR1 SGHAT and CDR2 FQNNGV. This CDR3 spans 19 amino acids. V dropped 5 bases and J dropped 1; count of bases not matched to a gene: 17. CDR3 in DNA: TGTGCCAGCAGCCATGCTATGTGGGGACAGGGAGCTCTTAACTATGGCTACACCTTC. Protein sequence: CASSHAMWGQGALNYGYTF.

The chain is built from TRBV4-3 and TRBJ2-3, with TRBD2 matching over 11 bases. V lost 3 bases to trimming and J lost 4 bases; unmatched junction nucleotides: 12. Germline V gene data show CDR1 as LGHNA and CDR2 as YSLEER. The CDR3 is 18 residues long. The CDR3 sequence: CASSQTSGEPRASDTQYF. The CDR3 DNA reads TGCGCCAGCAGCCAGACTAGCGGGGAACCTAGGGCCTCAGATACGCAGTATTTT.

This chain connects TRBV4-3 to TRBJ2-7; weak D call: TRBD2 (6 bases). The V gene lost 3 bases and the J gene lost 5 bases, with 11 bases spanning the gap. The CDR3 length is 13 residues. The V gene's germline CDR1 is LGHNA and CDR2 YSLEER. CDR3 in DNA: TGCGCCAGCAGCCACTTCACGGGGGACGAGCAGTACTTC. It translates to CASSHFTGDEQYF.

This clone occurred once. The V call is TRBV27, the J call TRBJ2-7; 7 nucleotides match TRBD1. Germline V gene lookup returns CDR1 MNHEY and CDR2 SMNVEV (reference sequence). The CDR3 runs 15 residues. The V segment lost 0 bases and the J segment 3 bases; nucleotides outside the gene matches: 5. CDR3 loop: CASSLSQGELYEQYF. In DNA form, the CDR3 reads TGTGCCAGCAGTTTATCTCAGGGGGAACTCTACGAGCAGTACTTC.

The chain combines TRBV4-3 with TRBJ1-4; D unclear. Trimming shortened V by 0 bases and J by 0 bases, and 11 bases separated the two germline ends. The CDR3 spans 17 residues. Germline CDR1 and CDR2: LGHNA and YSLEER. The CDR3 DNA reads TGCGCCAGCAGCCAAGATCGGGTGCAAGCAACTAATGAAAAACTGTTTTTT. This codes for CASSQDRVQATNEKLFF.

CDR3 bases: TGTGCCAGCAGTGAAAGGGACAGGGGGAGAGGTGAAAAACTGTTTTTT. Amino acids: CASSERDRGRGEKLFF. This rearrangement joins TRBV25-1 to TRBJ1-4; 11 nucleotides match TRBD1. V shed 2 bases, J shed 7 bases, and the junction held 6 bases outside the gene matches. Germline V gene sequence: CDR1 MGHDK, CDR2 SYGVNS. The CDR3 spans 16 residues. Full variable domain (remainder filled in from reference TRBV25-1 and TRBJ1-4): EADIYQTPRYLVIGTGKKITLECSQTMGHDKMYWYQQDPGMELHLIHYSYGVNSTEKGDLSSESTVSRIRTEHFPLTLESARPSHTSQYLCASSERDRGRGEKLFFGSGTQLSVL.

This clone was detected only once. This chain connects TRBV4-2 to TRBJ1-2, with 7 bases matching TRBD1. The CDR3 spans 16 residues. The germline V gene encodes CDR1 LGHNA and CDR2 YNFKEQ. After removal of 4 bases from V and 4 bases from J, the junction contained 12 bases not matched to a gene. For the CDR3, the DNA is TGTGCCAGCAGCCCCCTGGACAGGATATTGACCTATGGCTACACCTTC. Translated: CASSPLDRILTYGYTF.

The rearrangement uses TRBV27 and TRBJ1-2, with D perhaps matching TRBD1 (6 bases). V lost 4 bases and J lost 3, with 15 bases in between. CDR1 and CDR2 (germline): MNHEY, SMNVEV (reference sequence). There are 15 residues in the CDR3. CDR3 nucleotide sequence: TGTGCCAGCAGTTCCGCAGGGAGGGGGTACTATGGCTACACCTTC. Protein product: CASSSAGRGYYGYTF.

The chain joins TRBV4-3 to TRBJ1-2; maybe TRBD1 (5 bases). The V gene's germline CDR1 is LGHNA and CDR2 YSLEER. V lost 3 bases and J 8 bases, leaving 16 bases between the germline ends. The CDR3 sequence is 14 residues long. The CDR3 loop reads CASSHNRGFEGYTF. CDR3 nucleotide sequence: TGCGCCAGCAGCCATAATAGGGGTTTTGAAGGCTACACCTTC.

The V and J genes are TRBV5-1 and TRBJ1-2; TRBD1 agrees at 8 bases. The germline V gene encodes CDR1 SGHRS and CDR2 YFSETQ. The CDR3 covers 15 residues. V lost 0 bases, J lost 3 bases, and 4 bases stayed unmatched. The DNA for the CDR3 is TGCGCCAGCAGCTTGGAACAGGGGGGAGACTATGGCTACACCTTC. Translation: CASSLEQGGDYGYTF. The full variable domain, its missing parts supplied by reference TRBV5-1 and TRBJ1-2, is KAGVTQTPRYLIKTRGQQVTLSCSPISGHRSVSWYQQTPGQGLQFLFEYFSETQRNKGNFPGRFSGRQFSNSRSEMNVSTLELGDSALYLCASSLEQGGDYGYTFGSGTRLTVV.

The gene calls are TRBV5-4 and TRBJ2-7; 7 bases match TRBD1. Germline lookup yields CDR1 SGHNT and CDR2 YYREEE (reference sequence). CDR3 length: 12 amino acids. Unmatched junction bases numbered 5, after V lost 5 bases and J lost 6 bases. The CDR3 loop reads CASSLTGFEQYF. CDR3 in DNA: TGTGCCAGCAGTCTGACAGGGTTCGAGCAGTACTTC.

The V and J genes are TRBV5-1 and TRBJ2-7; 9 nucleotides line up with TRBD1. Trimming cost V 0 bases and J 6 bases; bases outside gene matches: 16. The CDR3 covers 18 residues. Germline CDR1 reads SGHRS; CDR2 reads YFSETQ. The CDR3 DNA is TGCGCCAGCAGCTTGGGCCTGTCGACAGGGGGTCTCCCTACCGAGCAGTACTTC. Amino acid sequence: CASSLGLSTGGLPTEQYF.

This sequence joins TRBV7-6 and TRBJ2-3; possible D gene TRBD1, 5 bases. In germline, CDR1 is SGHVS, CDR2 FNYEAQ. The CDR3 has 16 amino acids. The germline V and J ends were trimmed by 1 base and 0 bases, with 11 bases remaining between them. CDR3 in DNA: TGTGCCAGCAGCTTAGGAACAGGATCTAGCACAGATACGCAGTATTTT. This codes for CASSLGTGSSTDTQYF.

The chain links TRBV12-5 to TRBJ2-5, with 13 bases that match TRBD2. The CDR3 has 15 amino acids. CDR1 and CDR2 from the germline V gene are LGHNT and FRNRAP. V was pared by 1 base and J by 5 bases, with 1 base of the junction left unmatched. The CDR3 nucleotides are TGTGCTAGTGGTTTGGCGACTAGCGGGGGGGAGACCCAGTACTTC. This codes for CASGLATSGGETQYF.

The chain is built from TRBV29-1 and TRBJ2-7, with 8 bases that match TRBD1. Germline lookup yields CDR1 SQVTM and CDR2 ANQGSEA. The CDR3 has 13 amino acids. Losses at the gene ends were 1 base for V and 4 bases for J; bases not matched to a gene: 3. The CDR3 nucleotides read TGCAGCGTTGAAGGGACAGGGAAATACGAGCAGTACTTC. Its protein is CSVEGTGKYEQYF.

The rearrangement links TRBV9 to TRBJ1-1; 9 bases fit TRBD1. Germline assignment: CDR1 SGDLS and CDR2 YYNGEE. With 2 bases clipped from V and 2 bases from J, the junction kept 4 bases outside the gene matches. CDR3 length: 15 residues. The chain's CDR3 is CASSVGDRDNTEAFF. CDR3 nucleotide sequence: TGTGCCAGCAGCGTGGGGGACAGGGATAACACTGAAGCTTTCTTT.

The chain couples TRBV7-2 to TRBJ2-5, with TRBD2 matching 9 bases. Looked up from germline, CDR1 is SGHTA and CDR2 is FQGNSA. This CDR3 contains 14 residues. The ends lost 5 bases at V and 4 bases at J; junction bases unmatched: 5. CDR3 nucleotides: TGTGCCAGCAGCGCGCGGGGGGGCCGAGAGACCCAGTACTTC. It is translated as CASSARGGRETQYF.

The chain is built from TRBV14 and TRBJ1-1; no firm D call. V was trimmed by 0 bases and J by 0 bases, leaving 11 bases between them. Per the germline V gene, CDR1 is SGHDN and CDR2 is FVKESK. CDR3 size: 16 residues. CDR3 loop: CASSQDFGLMNTEAFF. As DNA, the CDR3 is TGTGCCAGCAGCCAAGATTTTGGCCTCATGAACACTGAAGCTTTCTTT.

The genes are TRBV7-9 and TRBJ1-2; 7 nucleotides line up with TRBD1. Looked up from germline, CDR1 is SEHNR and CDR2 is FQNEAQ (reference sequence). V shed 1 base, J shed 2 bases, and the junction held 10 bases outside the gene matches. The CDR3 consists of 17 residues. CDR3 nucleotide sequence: TGTGCCAGCAGCTTAGAATGGACAGGAGACGCGAACTATGGCTACACCTTC. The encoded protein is CASSLEWTGDANYGYTF.

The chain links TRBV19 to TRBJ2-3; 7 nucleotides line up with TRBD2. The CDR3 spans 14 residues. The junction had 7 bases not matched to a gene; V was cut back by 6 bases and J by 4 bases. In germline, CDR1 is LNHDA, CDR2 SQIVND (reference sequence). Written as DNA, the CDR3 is TGTGCCAGTAGGGGGACTATCAAATCAGATACGCAGTATTTT. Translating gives CASRGTIKSDTQYF.

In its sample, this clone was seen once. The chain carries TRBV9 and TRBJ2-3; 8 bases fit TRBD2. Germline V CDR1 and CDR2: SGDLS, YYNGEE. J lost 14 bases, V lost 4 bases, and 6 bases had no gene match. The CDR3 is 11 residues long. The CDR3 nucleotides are TGTGCCAGCAGCCTCGGGGGGGCGCGGTATTTT. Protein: CASSLGGARYF.